This T cell receptor beta chain was identified during a study of blood T cell repertoires in COVID-19 (dated by TCRdb to the early 2020s). For the study in its entirety: Collaborator samples came from the United States, Italy and Spain and covered acute and convalescent phases of COVID-19. The material from the prospective study consisted of cDNA or gDNA derived from T cells, B-cell-depleted T cells, or PBMCs. Deeply sampled blood TCRbeta repertoires from subjects exposed to, actively infected with, or recovered from COVID-19 were included in the dataset. The repertoires were released in a freely available public database intended as a resource for research on the immune response to SARS-CoV-2. Samples came from the ongoing ImmuneRACE study (first 160 participants) plus 1,254 subjects from 6 global collaborators. The sample metadata nearly always contained a de-identified subject ID, COVID-19 status, age in years and sex. Where available, HLA class I and class II types were taken from metadata supplied by the sample provider and were not determined by assay-based typing. Overall results and qualifications from the work: Clinical and demographic metadata were provided uncurated, with the amount varying by source and participant.

Inclusive of the bounding cysteine and phenylalanine, the CDR3 is 16 residues long. Just the 48-base CDR3 DNA is kept, in frame starting at base 1. V lost 6 bases and J lost 8 bases, and the count of bases not matched to a germline gene is 11. The germline V gene encodes CDR1 KGHDR and CDR2 SFDVKD. As concerns this clone: Its binding antigen is unknown. Base quality data are lacking; no much larger clone is found one base away.

At one collaborating source in Seattle, patients were enrolled during active infection and were followed longitudinally through the course of disease. Each collaborating institution followed its own protocols to collect whole blood in K2EDTA tubes. For TCRbeta analysis, collaborators shipped samples in one of three forms: frozen whole blood, isolated PBMCs, or DNA extracted from either of those sample types. TCRbeta CDR3 regions were amplified from genomic DNA using the immunoSEQ Assay, a bias-controlled multiplex PCR. In the authors' own workflow: Nucleated cell counts per sample were estimated from amplification of reference gene primers within the assay. Sequence reads were collapsed and filtered to measure the absolute abundance of every unique TCRbeta CDR3 rearrangement. Productive Simpson clonality was computed per sample as the square root of Simpson's diversity index over productive rearrangements. TCRdb obtained this table from immuneACCESS and retained in-frame rearrangements with V and J assigned. These tables miss some clones; where compared with another copy, unresolved V genes account for less than half of the shortfall, and the remainder is unexplained. V and J calls and clone size come straight from that table; D and trimming were deduced from the DNA. In this sample the table shows 100,000 to 150,000 clones, 92% of which occur a single time. 2.1% of the sample comes from the top ten.

This receptor was identified in a middle-aged man with COVID-19, enrolled during active disease. The sequence joins TRBV24-1 to TRBJ2-1, and 11 bases in between align with TRBD2. Material: peripheral blood. CDR3 reads: CATSSNRLAGNHEQFF. The nucleotides are TGTGCCACCAGTTCCAATCGACTAGCGGGAAACCATGAGCAGTTCTTC.